Listed below are T cell receptor beta chains from one sample, sequenced in a study of cytomegalovirus exposure and HLA in healthy donors. Here immunoSEQ multiplex PCR was the method, and the copy in TCRdb shows in-frame clones only, minus some. Of 150,000 to 200,000 clones listed, 79% were seen once; the top ten hold 2.1%. Specimen: PBMCs. Every receptor here comes from a middle-aged man in good health and CMV-seronegative. The CDR3 runs from the conserved cysteine through the conserved F or W. Fields, in order: clone size, J gene, D gene, V gene, CDR3 DNA, CDR3 protein. D genes are given only for firm matches. Clone size is shown for a subset of rows, as once, few, many or a class of expanded clone.

clone_size: NA; j_call: TRBJ2-7; d_call: TRBD2; v_call: TRBV11-2; cdr3_nt: TGTGCCAGCAGCTTAGAGGGAGGGCCATTCCACGAGCAGTACTTC; cdr3_aa: CASSLEGGPFHEQYF
clone_size: once; j_call: TRBJ2-2; d_call: NA; v_call: TRBV11-3; cdr3_nt: TGTGCCAGCAGCTCCCTACAGGACACCGGGGAGCTGTTTTTT; cdr3_aa: CASSSLQDTGELFF
clone_size: NA; j_call: TRBJ1-3; d_call: NA; v_call: TRBV30; cdr3_nt: TGTGCCTGGAGTGTTGGGACTCCCGGAAACACCATATATTTT; cdr3_aa: CAWSVGTPGNTIYF
clone_size: once; j_call: TRBJ2-2; d_call: TRBD2; v_call: TRBV28; cdr3_nt: TGTGCCAGCTCCTCCCCGGGGGGGGGCGGATGGTACACCGGGGAGCTGTTTTTT; cdr3_aa: CASSSPGGGGWYTGELFF
clone_size: once; j_call: TRBJ1-1; d_call: TRBD1; v_call: TRBV5-6; cdr3_nt: TGTGCCAGCAGCTTGTTCCCCTCCCTGACAGGGTTATATGGTGGGGTCTTT; cdr3_aa: CASSLFPSLTGLYGGVF
clone_size: NA; j_call: TRBJ2-2; d_call: TRBD2; v_call: TRBV5-1; cdr3_nt: TGCGCCAGCAGCGTAGCGGGAGGCCCCGGGGAGCTGTTTTTT; cdr3_aa: CASSVAGGPGELFF
clone_size: few; j_call: TRBJ2-3; d_call: NA; v_call: TRBV27; cdr3_nt: TGTGCCAGCAGTTTCTCGCAGGGCGGGAAAGATACGCAGTATTTT; cdr3_aa: CASSFSQGGKDTQYF
clone_size: few; j_call: TRBJ2-5; d_call: NA; v_call: TRBV30; cdr3_nt: TGTGCCTGGGCCTCAGGGGAGGAGACCCAGTACTTC; cdr3_aa: CAWASGEETQYF
clone_size: NA; j_call: TRBJ2-7; d_call: NA; v_call: TRBV27; cdr3_nt: TGTGCCAGCAGTTTACCTCAAGGGGTACGATTCTACGAGCAGTACTTC; cdr3_aa: CASSLPQGVRFYEQYF
clone_size: NA; j_call: TRBJ2-4; d_call: TRBD1; v_call: TRBV2; cdr3_nt: TGTGCCAGCAGGGAACCGGGACAGGTATCCAAAAACAGTCAGTACTTC; cdr3_aa: CASREPGQVSKNSQYF
clone_size: NA; j_call: TRBJ2-4; d_call: TRBD2; v_call: TRBV5-6; cdr3_nt: TGTGCCAGCAGCTTGTTTAGCGGGAGAGGGACGGCCAAAAACAGTCAGTACTTC; cdr3_aa: CASSLFSGRGTAKNSQYF
clone_size: NA; j_call: TRBJ2-7; d_call: NA; v_call: TRBV28; cdr3_nt: TGTGCCAGCAGTTTATTATCAGGGTTCGAGCAGTACTTC; cdr3_aa: CASSLLSGFEQYF
clone_size: NA; j_call: TRBJ2-7; d_call: NA; v_call: TRBV27; cdr3_nt: TGTGCCAGCAGTTCGGATACCCGAGGGAGCGAGCAGTACTTC; cdr3_aa: CASSSDTRGSEQYF
clone_size: once; j_call: TRBJ2-5; d_call: NA; v_call: TRBV7-8; cdr3_nt: TGTGCCAGCAGCTTAGGAACAAGACAAGAGACCCAGTACTTC; cdr3_aa: CASSLGTRQETQYF
clone_size: NA; j_call: TRBJ2-2; d_call: NA; v_call: TRBV11-2; cdr3_nt: TGTGCCAGCAGCTCCACTAGTCGAGGAGCCGGGGAGCTGTTTTTT; cdr3_aa: CASSSTSRGAGELFF
clone_size: NA; j_call: TRBJ2-3; d_call: NA; v_call: TRBV19; cdr3_nt: TGTGCCAGTAGCGGGATTCGCACAGATACGCAGTATTTT; cdr3_aa: CASSGIRTDTQYF
clone_size: NA; j_call: TRBJ2-1; d_call: NA; v_call: TRBV27; cdr3_nt: TGTGCCAGCAGTTTTCTTCCGAGGGTTGGCAATGAGCAGTTCTTC; cdr3_aa: CASSFLPRVGNEQFF
clone_size: NA; j_call: TRBJ1-1; d_call: NA; v_call: TRBV27; cdr3_nt: TGTGCCAGCAGTTACGGGGGGAATACTGAAGCTTTCTTT; cdr3_aa: CASSYGGNTEAFF
clone_size: NA; j_call: TRBJ1-5; d_call: NA; v_call: TRBV27; cdr3_nt: TGTGCCAGCAGTTCAGGGTCCGCCTACAATCAGCCCCAGCATTTT; cdr3_aa: CASSSGSAYNQPQHF
clone_size: NA; j_call: TRBJ2-7; d_call: TRBD2; v_call: TRBV7-9; cdr3_nt: TGTGCCAGCAGCTCCCAAGTTGGACTAGCCCTATTC; cdr3_aa: CASSSQVGLALF
clone_size: once; j_call: TRBJ1-1; d_call: NA; v_call: TRBV28; cdr3_nt: TGTGCCAGCAGTTTCATCCAGGGTGTTTCTGAAGCTTTCTTT; cdr3_aa: CASSFIQGVSEAFF
clone_size: NA; j_call: TRBJ2-7; d_call: TRBD2; v_call: TRBV28; cdr3_nt: TGTGCCAGCAAAATGAGCGGGACCAACTACGAGCAGTACTTC; cdr3_aa: CASKMSGTNYEQYF
clone_size: NA; j_call: TRBJ1-6; d_call: TRBD1; v_call: TRBV25-1; cdr3_nt: TGTGCCAGCAGGACGACAGGGGATAATTCACCCCTCCACTTT; cdr3_aa: CASRTTGDNSPLHF
clone_size: NA; j_call: TRBJ2-7; d_call: NA; v_call: TRBV25-1; cdr3_nt: TGTGCCAGCACCGACTATGGGGCCTACGAGCAGTACTTC; cdr3_aa: CASTDYGAYEQYF
clone_size: NA; j_call: TRBJ1-4; d_call: NA; v_call: TRBV18; cdr3_nt: TGTGCCAGCTCACCTCGGCCCGCATCCAGGGGTGAAAAACTGTTTTTT; cdr3_aa: CASSPRPASRGEKLFF
clone_size: NA; j_call: TRBJ2-5; d_call: NA; v_call: TRBV7-9; cdr3_nt: TGTGCCAGCAGCCCAGTTTTACGGGACACTCAAGAGACCCAGTACTTC; cdr3_aa: CASSPVLRDTQETQYF
clone_size: NA; j_call: TRBJ2-7; d_call: NA; v_call: TRBV5-1; cdr3_nt: TGCGCCAGCAGCTTGGACAGGGATGCCTACGAGCAGTACTTC; cdr3_aa: CASSLDRDAYEQYF
clone_size: NA; j_call: TRBJ2-3; d_call: TRBD1; v_call: TRBV23-1; cdr3_nt: TGCGCCAGCAGTCTCTTGCCGGGACAGTTGGGGGCAGATACGCAGTATTTT; cdr3_aa: CASSLLPGQLGADTQYF